The T cell receptor (beta chain) described here comes from a study of cytomegalovirus exposure and HLA in healthy donors. V was cut by 0 bases and J by 5 bases, with 5 bases left in between. From germline, CDR1 is SGHNT and CDR2 YYREEE (reference sequence). The CDR3 is 12 amino acids. The primer mix had 60 Vbeta and 13 Jbeta primers. Clones were read by immunoSEQ multiplex PCR, and TCRdb kept only the in-frame ones, dropping some. The data contain under 150,000 clones, over 60% of them seen just once; the ten biggest clones take up approximately 2%. The source is a middle-aged man in good health and CMV-seronegative. Sequencing used PBMCs. J is TRBJ1-1 and V is TRBV5-4; D remains unclear. This chain's CDR3 is CASSLASTEAFF. The CDR3 bases are TGTGCCAGCAGCTTGGCGTCGACTGAAGCTTTCTTT.